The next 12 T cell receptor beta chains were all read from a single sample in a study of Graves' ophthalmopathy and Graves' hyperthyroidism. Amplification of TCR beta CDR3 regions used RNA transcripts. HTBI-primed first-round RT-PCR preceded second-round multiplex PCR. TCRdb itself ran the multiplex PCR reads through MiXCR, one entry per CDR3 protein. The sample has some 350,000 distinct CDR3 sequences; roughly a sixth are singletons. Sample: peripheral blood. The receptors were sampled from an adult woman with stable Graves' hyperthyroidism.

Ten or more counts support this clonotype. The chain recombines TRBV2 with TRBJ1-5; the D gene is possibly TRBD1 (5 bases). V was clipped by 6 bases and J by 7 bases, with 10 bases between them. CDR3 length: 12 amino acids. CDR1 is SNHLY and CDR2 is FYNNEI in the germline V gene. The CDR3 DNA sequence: TGTGCCAGCAGCGGGGGGAGGCAGCCCCAGCATTTT. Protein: CASSGGRQPQHF.

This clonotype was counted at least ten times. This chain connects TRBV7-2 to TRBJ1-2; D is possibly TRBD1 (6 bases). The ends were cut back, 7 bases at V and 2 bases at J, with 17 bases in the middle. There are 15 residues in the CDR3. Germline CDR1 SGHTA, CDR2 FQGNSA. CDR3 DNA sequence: TGTGCCAGCATCAGAGGAAAAGGGGGAAACTATGGCTACACCTTC. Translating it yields CASIRGKGGNYGYTF.

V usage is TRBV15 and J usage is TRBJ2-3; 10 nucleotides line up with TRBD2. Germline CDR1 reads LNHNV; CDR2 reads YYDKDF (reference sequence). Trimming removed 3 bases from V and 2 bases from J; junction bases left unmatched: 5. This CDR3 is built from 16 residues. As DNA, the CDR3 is TGTGCCACCAGCAGGTCTAGCGGGAGCCCCACAGATACGCAGTATTTT. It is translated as CATSRSSGSPTDTQYF.

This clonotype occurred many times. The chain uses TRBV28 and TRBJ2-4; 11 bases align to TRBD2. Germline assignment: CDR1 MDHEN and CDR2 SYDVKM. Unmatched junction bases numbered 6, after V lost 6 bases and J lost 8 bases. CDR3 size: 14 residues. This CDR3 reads CASRLAGGGDIQYF. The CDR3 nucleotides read TGTGCCAGCAGGCTAGCGGGAGGAGGAGACATTCAGTACTTC.

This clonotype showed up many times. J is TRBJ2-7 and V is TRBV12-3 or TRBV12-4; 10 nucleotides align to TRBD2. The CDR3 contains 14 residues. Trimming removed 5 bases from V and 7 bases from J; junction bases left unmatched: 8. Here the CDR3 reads CASSPKRAGGEQYF. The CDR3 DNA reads TGTGCCAGCAGTCCAAAGAGAGCGGGAGGGGAGCAGTACTTC.

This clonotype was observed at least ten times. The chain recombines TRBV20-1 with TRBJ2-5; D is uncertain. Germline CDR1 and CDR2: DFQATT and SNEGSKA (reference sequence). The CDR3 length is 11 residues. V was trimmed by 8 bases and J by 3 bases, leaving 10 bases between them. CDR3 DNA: TGCAGTACGCAGGTCAAAGAGACCCAGTACTTC. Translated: CSTQVKETQYF.

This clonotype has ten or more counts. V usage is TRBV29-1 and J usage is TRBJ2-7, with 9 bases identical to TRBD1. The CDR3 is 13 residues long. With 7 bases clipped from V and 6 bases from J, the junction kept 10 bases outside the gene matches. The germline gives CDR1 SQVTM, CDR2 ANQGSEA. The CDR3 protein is CSAEPDRGGEQYF. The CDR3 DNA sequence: TGCAGCGCCGAGCCGGACAGGGGAGGCGAGCAGTACTTC.

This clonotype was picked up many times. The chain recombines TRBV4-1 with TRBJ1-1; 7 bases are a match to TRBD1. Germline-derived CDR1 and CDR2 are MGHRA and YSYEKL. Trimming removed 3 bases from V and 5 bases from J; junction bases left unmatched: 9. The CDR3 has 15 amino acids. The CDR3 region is CASSHLGGGRTEAFF. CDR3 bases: TGCGCCAGCAGCCACTTAGGGGGCGGACGGACTGAAGCTTTCTTT.

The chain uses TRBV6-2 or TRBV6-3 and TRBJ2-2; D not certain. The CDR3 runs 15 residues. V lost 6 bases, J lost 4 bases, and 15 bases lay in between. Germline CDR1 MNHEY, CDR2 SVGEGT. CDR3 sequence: CASSPDNLPTGELFF. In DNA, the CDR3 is TGTGCCAGCAGCCCTGACAACCTACCCACCGGGGAGCTGTTTTTT.

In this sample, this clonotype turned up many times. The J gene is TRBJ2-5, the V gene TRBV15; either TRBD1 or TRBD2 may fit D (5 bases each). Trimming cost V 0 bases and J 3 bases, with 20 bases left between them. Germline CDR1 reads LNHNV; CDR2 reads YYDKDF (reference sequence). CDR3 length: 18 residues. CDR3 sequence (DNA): TGTGCCACCAGCAGAGAAATACCGGGACGCGGATCGAAAGAGACCCAGTACTTC. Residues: CATSREIPGRGSKETQYF.

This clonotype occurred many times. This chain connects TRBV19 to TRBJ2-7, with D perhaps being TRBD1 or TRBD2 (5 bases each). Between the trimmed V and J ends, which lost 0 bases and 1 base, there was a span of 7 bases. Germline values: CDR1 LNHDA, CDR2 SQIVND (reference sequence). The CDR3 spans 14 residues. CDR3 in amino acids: CASSIDRESYEQYF. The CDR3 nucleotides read TGTGCCAGTAGTATAGACAGGGAGTCCTACGAGCAGTACTTC.

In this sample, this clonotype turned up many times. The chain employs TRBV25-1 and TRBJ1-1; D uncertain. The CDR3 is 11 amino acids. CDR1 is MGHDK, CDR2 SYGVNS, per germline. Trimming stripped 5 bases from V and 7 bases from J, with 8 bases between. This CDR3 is CASSITDEAFF. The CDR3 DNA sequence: TGTGCCAGCAGTATAACAGATGAAGCTTTCTTT.